This is a list of T cell receptor beta chains from one sample in a study of shared clonotypes between healthy human individuals. Clones were read by immunoSEQ multiplex PCR, and TCRdb kept only the in-frame ones, dropping some. The sample holds about 680,000 clones; less than 80% are singletons and the top ten take around 1.8%. The sample comprised memory CD4+ T cells sorted from blood. The receptors come from a woman aged 25 to 39 in good health. Each CDR3 is given with its conserved first and last residue. A D gene is named only where the DNA matches it firmly. Some rows have no size entry. The others give once, few or many, or a class for an expanded clone.

clone size	J gene	V gene	D gene	CDR3 protein	CDR3 DNA
-	TRBJ1-5	TRBV5-1	-	CASSLWGDGNQPQHF	TGCGCCAGCAGCTTATGGGGGGACGGGAACCAGCCCCAGCATTTT
-	TRBJ2-3	TRBV27	TRBD1	CASSTRTGSTDTQYF	TGTGCCAGCAGTACTCGGACAGGGAGCACAGATACGCAGTATTTT
-	TRBJ2-7	TRBV14	-	CASSQGNSYEQYF	TGTGCCAGCAGCCAGGGTAACTCCTACGAGCAGTACTTC
-	TRBJ2-3	TRBV5-1	-	CASSRLSSAFTDTQYF	TGCGCCAGCAGTCGCTTATCTAGCGCGTTCACAGATACGCAGTATTTT
few	TRBJ1-4	TRBV21-1	-	CASSKDRPEVNEKLFF	TGTGCCAGCAGCAAAGATCGGCCGGAAGTTAATGAAAAACTGTTTTTT
-	TRBJ1-2	TRBV6-6	-	CASRQSGGYTF	TGTGCCAGCAGGCAATCGGGGGGCTACACCTTC
few	TRBJ2-7	TRBV20-1	-	CSAMNYEQYF	TGCAGTGCCATGAACTACGAGCAGTACTTC
-	TRBJ2-1	TRBV2	TRBD2	CASNPGGRGSSYNEQFF	TGTGCCAGCAATCCCGGTGGGCGGGGGAGCTCCTACAATGAGCAGTTCTTC
-	TRBJ1-1	TRBV15	-	CATSGREGTEAFF	TGTGCCACCAGCGGCAGGGAGGGGACTGAAGCTTTCTTT
few	TRBJ1-1	TRBV11-2	-	CASSPWGDPGTEAFF	TGTGCCAGCAGCCCCTGGGGGGATCCGGGGACTGAAGCTTTCTTT
-	TRBJ2-7	TRBV5-1	-	CASRATQSYEQYF	TGCGCCAGCAGGGCGACGCAATCCTACGAGCAGTACTTC
-	TRBJ1-2	TRBV28	TRBD1	CASSALDRAVGYTF	TGTGCCAGCAGTGCTTTGGACAGGGCGGTTGGCTACACCTTC
once	TRBJ1-1	TRBV18	-	CASSPGASTEAFF	TGTGCCAGCTCACCAGGTGCATCCACTGAAGCTTTCTTT
once	TRBJ2-1	TRBV19	-	CASSPGKSYNEQFF	TGTGCCAGTAGTCCTGGGAAGTCCTACAATGAGCAGTTCTTC
once	TRBJ1-2	TRBV5-1	-	CAPREGLENGYTF	TGCGCCCCCCGGGAGGGATTGGAGAATGGCTACACCTTC
-	TRBJ1-3	TRBV28	-	CASKVSGNTIYF	TGTGCCAGCAAGGTCTCTGGAAACACCATATATTTT
-	TRBJ2-7	TRBV27	TRBD2	CASRAGGPTPQQYF	TGTGCCAGCAGGGCGGGAGGACCTACCCCCCAGCAGTACTTC